These T cell receptor beta chains were read from a single sample in a study of early T cells in non-severe SARS-CoV-2 infection. TCRdb itself ran the 5' RACE reads through MiXCR, one entry per CDR3 protein. The sample has 20,000 to 25,000 distinct CDR3 sequences, approximately 5% seen once. Material: whole blood. Source of these receptors: an adult who was a healthcare worker with PCR-confirmed SARS-CoV-2 infection or an uninfected control (not recorded which). The CDR3 runs from the conserved cysteine through the conserved F or W. D genes are given only for firm matches. Clone size is not always given. Where it is, it says once, few, many or a class for expanded clones.

j_call v_call cdr3_length clone_size d_call cdr3_nt cdr3_aa
TRBJ1-5 TRBV27 14 many - TGTGCCAGCAGTTTCATGTTGGGCAATCAGCCCCAGCATTTT CASSFMLGNQPQHF
TRBJ2-1 TRBV2 16 many - TGTGCCAGCAGCGACCGGGACCCAAGCTCCTACAATGAGCAGTTCTTC CASSDRDPSSYNEQFF
TRBJ2-3 TRBV4-1 19 many TRBD2 TGCGCCAGCAGCCATTTCTTGGTCCGGGGGAGGGCCGGCACAGATACGCAGTATTTT CASSHFLVRGRAGTDTQYF
TRBJ2-1 TRBV7-7 13 - - TGTGCTAGCAGCTTAGGACAGACCAATGAGCAGTTCTTC CASSLGQTNEQFF
TRBJ2-7 TRBV6-6 13 many - TGTGCCAGCAGTTTTGGGCAGGGTGACGAGCAGTACTTC CASSFGQGDEQYF
TRBJ1-6 TRBV14 14 many TRBD1 TGTGCCAGCAGCCAAGCCAGGGGGAATTCACCCCTCCACTTT CASSQARGNSPLHF
TRBJ1-1 TRBV9 15 many - TGTGCCAGCAGCGTAGATCAGGTCCTGAACACTGAAGCTTTCTTT CASSVDQVLNTEAFF
TRBJ1-1 TRBV9 16 few TRBD1 TGTGCCAGCAGCGTGGCCCGGGACAGGGGGCACACTGAAGCTTTCTTT CASSVARDRGHTEAFF
TRBJ2-7 TRBV5-6 17 medium-sized TRBD1 TGTGCCAGCAGCTTGGAATCATGGGACAGGTACTCCTACGAGCAGTACTTC CASSLESWDRYSYEQYF
TRBJ2-7 TRBV7-9 21 many - TGTGCCAGCAGCTTAGGAGCGGGCTTTCGGTACGGGACAACCCACTCCTACGAGCAGTACTTC CASSLGAGFRYGTTHSYEQYF
TRBJ2-1 TRBV7-9 16 few TRBD1 TGTGCCAGCAGCCCCCGGGACAGGGCTTCCGTCGATGAGCAGTTCTTC CASSPRDRASVDEQFF
TRBJ1-6 TRBV14 14 few - TGTGCCAGCAGCCAAGACAGGGTAACATCACCCCTCCACTTT CASSQDRVTSPLHF
TRBJ2-5 TRBV11-2 16 many TRBD2 TGTGCCAGCAGCATACTAGCGGGGGGGCATGTCGAGACCCAGTACTTC CASSILAGGHVETQYF
TRBJ2-7 TRBV20-1 13 few - TGCAGTGCTCAGGCAGCGGATCCCTACGAGCAGTACTTC CSAQAADPYEQYF
TRBJ2-7 TRBV29-1 17 many - TGCAGCGTAAGCCCAGGGGTATTTTCCGAAGGCTCCTACGAGCAGTACTTC CSVSPGVFSEGSYEQYF
TRBJ2-5 TRBV20-1 11 few TRBD2 TGCAGTACGGCTAGCGGGCAGACCCAGTACTTC CSTASGQTQYF
TRBJ2-5 TRBV25-1 11 many - TGTGCCAGCAGTGAGGTGCAAGGGATATACTTC CASSEVQGIYF
TRBJ2-3 TRBV10-3 14 many - TGTGCCATCAGGGAATTCTCTAGCCAAGATACGCAGTATTTT CAIREFSSQDTQYF
TRBJ2-5 TRBV15 17 many - TGTGCCACCAGCAGAGAGAGTGGGCGACAGTCTAAAGAGACCCAGTACTTC CATSRESGRQSKETQYF
TRBJ1-2 TRBV29-1 13 - - TGCAGCGTTGATTCAGGGCGGTCCTATGGCTACACCTTC CSVDSGRSYGYTF
TRBJ1-3 TRBV6-5 15 - - TGTGCCAGCAGTTACGACGGGGATACGGGAAACACCATATATTTT CASSYDGDTGNTIYF
TRBJ1-1 TRBV11-2 14 - TRBD1 TGTGCCAGCAGCTTAGACCGGACAGGGCCTGAAGCTTTCTTT CASSLDRTGPEAFF
TRBJ2-1 TRBV20-1 14 many TRBD2 TGCAGTGCTAGAGGAACTAGCGGCGACAATGAGCAGTTCTTC CSARGTSGDNEQFF
TRBJ2-7 TRBV19 15 medium-sized - TGTGCCAGTAGCGGGGGGACAGAAACCTTCTACGAGCAGTACTTC CASSGGTETFYEQYF
TRBJ2-1 TRBV2 15 few TRBD2 TGTGCCAGCAGTGTTGGGACTAGCGGGCTCCAGCAGCAGTTCTTC CASSVGTSGLQQQFF
TRBJ1-1 TRBV11-3 13 many - TGTGCCAGCAGCTTAACAGTAAACACTGAAGCTTTCTTT CASSLTVNTEAFF
TRBJ2-1 TRBV5-1 15 many - TGCGCCAGCAGCTCCCGGGGGACCTCCTACAATGAGCAGTTCTTC CASSSRGTSYNEQFF
TRBJ2-7 TRBV19 15 - TRBD1 TGTGCCAGTTCGAACCATCGGGACAGACCTTACGAGCAGTACTTC CASSNHRDRPYEQYF
TRBJ2-1 TRBV4-3 16 - - TGCGCCAGCAGCCAATCGTCAGGAGGCTCCTACAATGAGCAGTTCTTC CASSQSSGGSYNEQFF
TRBJ1-4 TRBV7-8 16 medium-sized TRBD1 TGTGCCAGCAGCTCCCCATCGAGGGGGCAGAGTGAAAAACTGTTTTTT CASSSPSRGQSEKLFF
TRBJ2-3 TRBV6-5 14 - - TGTGCCAGCAGTTACGCCCCTTCGACAGATACGCAGTATTTT CASSYAPSTDTQYF
TRBJ1-1 TRBV14 13 few - TGTGCCAGCAGCCCTTTGACAGTCACTGAAGCTTTCTTT CASSPLTVTEAFF
TRBJ2-3 TRBV11-2 15 few - TGTGCCAGCAGCTTTAGCCGCTTCGGCACAGATACGCAGTATTTT CASSFSRFGTDTQYF
TRBJ1-2 TRBV28 17 medium-sized - TGTGCCAGCAGTTTGGTGGGGGACGGAATCTCTTCGGGAGGCTACACCTTC CASSLVGDGISSGGYTF
TRBJ1-3 TRBV29-1 14 - - TGCAGCGTTGAAGACCCTCTCTCTGGAAACACCATATATTTT CSVEDPLSGNTIYF
TRBJ2-5 TRBV7-2 15 many - TGTGCCAGCAGCGATCAGACAGGACCCCCAGAGACCCAGTACTTC CASSDQTGPPETQYF
TRBJ1-1 TRBV7-3 15 many TRBD1 TGTGCCAGCAGCCTGACGGACAGGGTGAACACTGAAGCTTTCTTT CASSLTDRVNTEAFF
TRBJ2-4 TRBV6-1 13 many - TGTTCCGTTGCGGAGGGCTTTGGGAACATTCAGTACTTC CSVAEGFGNIQYF
TRBJ2-7 TRBV20-1 16 few TRBD2 TGCAGTGCTAGAGACCATGCGCTAGCGGGGGGGTACGAGCAGTACTTC CSARDHALAGGYEQYF
TRBJ1-2 TRBV7-9 14 few TRBD1 TGTGCCAGCAGCTTTGGGGACAGGGGGTATGGCTACACCTTC CASSFGDRGYGYTF
TRBJ2-7 TRBV10-1 14 - TRBD1 TGCGCCAGCAGCCGGGACAGGGGTTATGACGAGCAGTACTTC CASSRDRGYDEQYF
TRBJ2-7 TRBV20-1 15 many TRBD1 TGCAGTGCTAGAGACCCGGGACAGGGTCCCGGGGAGCAGTACTTC CSARDPGQGPGEQYF
TRBJ2-7 TRBV7-2 16 few - TGTGCCAGCAGCTTGAGCGCCGGGACAAGACCCTACGAGCAGTACTTC CASSLSAGTRPYEQYF
TRBJ2-7 TRBV10-1 14 few - TGCGCCAGCAGTCTTACCCCAGGGGAAAGCGAGCAGTACTTC CASSLTPGESEQYF
TRBJ2-1 TRBV7-2 12 - - TGTGCCAGCAGCACTTACGACAATGAGCAGTTCTTC CASSTYDNEQFF
TRBJ2-5 TRBV7-2 14 many - TGTGCCAGCAGCTGGGTGGTTAGCTTAGAGACCCAGTACTTC CASSWVVSLETQYF
TRBJ2-1 TRBV12-3/TRBV12-4 13 few - TGTGCCAGCATACCCTTCGAGGGCTATGAGCAGTTCTTC CASIPFEGYEQFF
TRBJ2-1 TRBV28 13 many - TGTGCCAGCAGAACGGGACCCTCTTTCGAGCAGTTCTTC CASRTGPSFEQFF
TRBJ2-7 TRBV6-1 14 - - TGTGCCAGCATATCCGGGGCAGGGTCCTACGAGCAGTACTTC CASISGAGSYEQYF
TRBJ2-7 TRBV20-1 15 many - TGCAGTGCTAGACAGGGGGGGCCCAGCCAGGGCGAGCAGTACTTC CSARQGGPSQGEQYF
TRBJ1-5 TRBV30 14 many TRBD1 TGTGCCTGGAGTCCCGGACAGGGGAATCAGCCCCAGCATTTT CAWSPGQGNQPQHF